This TCR beta chain was retrieved from a study of blood T cell repertoires in COVID-19. Germline-derived CDR1 and CDR2 are MDHEN and SYDVKM. V lost 6 bases, J lost 0 bases, and 8 bases stayed unmatched. This CDR3 is 17 amino acids long. Assay: immunoSEQ multiplex PCR; the TCRdb copy retains only in-frame clones and omits some. This sample has 95,000 to 120,000 clones, with approximately 90% found just once. The chain employs TRBV28 and TRBJ2-7; 13 bases align to TRBD2. Sequences were obtained from peripheral blood. The source is a woman in her sixties or seventies who had recovered from COVID-19. This chain's CDR3 is CASSLGLAGVLSYEQYF. CDR3 sequence (DNA): TGTGCCAGCAGCCTCGGACTAGCGGGAGTCCTCTCCTACGAGCAGTACTTC.